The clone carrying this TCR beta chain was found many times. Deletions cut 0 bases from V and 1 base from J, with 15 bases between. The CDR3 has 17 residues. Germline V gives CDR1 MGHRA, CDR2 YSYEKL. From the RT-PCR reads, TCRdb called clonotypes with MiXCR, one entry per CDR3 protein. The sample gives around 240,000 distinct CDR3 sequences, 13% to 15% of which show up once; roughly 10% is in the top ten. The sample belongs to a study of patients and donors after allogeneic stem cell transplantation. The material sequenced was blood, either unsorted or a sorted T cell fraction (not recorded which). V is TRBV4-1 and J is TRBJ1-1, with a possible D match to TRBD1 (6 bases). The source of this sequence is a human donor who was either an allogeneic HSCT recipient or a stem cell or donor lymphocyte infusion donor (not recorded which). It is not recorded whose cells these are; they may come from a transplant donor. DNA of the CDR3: TGCGCCAGCAGCCAAGATCTGGCAGGGGCCCAGAACACTGAAGCTTTCTTT. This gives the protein CASSQDLAGAQNTEAFF.